The 11 T cell receptor beta chains in this list originate from one sample, sequenced in a study of cytomegalovirus exposure and HLA in healthy donors. The PCR had 60 Vbeta and 13 Jbeta primers. The method was immunoSEQ multiplex PCR; TCRdb's version includes in-frame clones alone and lacks a portion of them. Of roughly 100,000 clones detected, around 76% appear once; the ten largest clones hold under 13%. Sequenced: PBMCs. Receptor source: a woman in her late teens or twenties in good health and CMV-seropositive.

This CDR3 is CASSENPGQASPQHF. The CDR3 nucleotides are TGTGCCAGCAGCGAGAATCCGGGACAGGCGTCGCCCCAGCATTTT. The chain combines TRBV2 with TRBJ1-5; 8 bases match TRBD1. Unmatched junction bases numbered 13, after V lost 6 bases and J lost 9 bases. In germline, CDR1 is SNHLY, CDR2 FYNNEI. This CDR3 is 15 amino acids long.

The CDR3 nucleotides read TGTGCCAGCAGTTCCGGGACCTACGAGCAGTACTTC. It encodes CASSSGTYEQYF. The gene calls are TRBV6-5 and TRBJ2-7; D is perhaps TRBD2 (5 bases). This CDR3 has 12 amino acids. V was shortened by 4 bases and J by 2 bases, with 6 bases between the two germline ends. Per the germline V gene, CDR1 is MNHEY and CDR2 is SVGAGI.

The chain combines TRBV4-3 with TRBJ2-1, with 14 positions matching TRBD2. V was clipped by 0 bases and J by 1 base; unmatched bases: 2. CDR3 length: 18 amino acids. In germline, CDR1 is LGHNA, CDR2 YSLEER. CDR3 DNA sequence: TGCGCCAGCAGCCAAGAGGGACTAGCGGGAGAGTCCTACAATGAGCAGTTCTTC. It codes for CASSQEGLAGESYNEQFF.

This clone was counted a few times. The chain joins TRBV18 to TRBJ2-1; 7 bases line up with TRBD1. CDR1 is KGHSH and CDR2 is LQKENI in the germline V gene. Trimming took 6 bases from V and 5 from J; bases not matched to a gene: 13. The CDR3 is made up of 16 amino acids. CDR3 sequence (DNA): TGTGCCAGCTCCATGGCAGGGGGACAAGTTCACAATGAGCAGTTCTTC. Protein: CASSMAGGQVHNEQFF.

The chain is built from TRBV9 and TRBJ2-7; maybe TRBD1 (5 bases). The germline CDR1 and CDR2 sequences are SGDLS and YYNGEE. Trimming shortened V by 0 bases and J by 6 bases, and 16 bases separated the two germline ends. This CDR3 comprises 15 residues. The DNA for the CDR3 is TGTGCCAGCAGCGTAGTCCCTCAGGGCCAGGGCGAGCAGTACTTC. Encoded protein: CASSVVPQGQGEQYF.

V and J are TRBV27 and TRBJ1-5; D remains ambiguous. Germline-derived CDR1 and CDR2 are MNHEY and SMNVEV (reference sequence). The V gene lost 3 bases and the J gene lost 3 bases, with 9 bases spanning the gap. The CDR3 sequence is 14 residues long. The CDR3 bases are TGTGCCAGCAGTTTTGGGCTGTCCAATCAGCCCCAGCATTTT. Translating it yields CASSFGLSNQPQHF.

The genes are TRBV29-1 and TRBJ2-2; TRBD2 agrees at 8 bases. Germline-derived CDR1 and CDR2 are SQVTM and ANQGSEA. This CDR3 is built from 16 residues. V was pared by 5 bases and J by 4 bases, with 12 bases of the junction left unmatched. The CDR3 is CSVRDGYSGVTGELFF. CDR3 DNA: TGCAGCGTTCGGGACGGCTATAGCGGGGTCACCGGGGAGCTGTTTTTT.

This clone was counted a single time. The CDR3 ends on some other residue instead of the conserved phenylalanine or tryptophan, so this is likely a read error. It is unclear where the CDR3 begins or ends on the DNA, so no DNA is shown, and the CDR3 is as TCRdb lists it. The chain is built from TRBV6-1 and TRBJ2-3; TRBD2, the D gene given by the table, was not confirmed from the DNA. CDR1 and CDR2 (germline): MNHNS, SASEGT. Termini included, the CDR3 measures 12 amino acids. This CDR3 reads CASSEEGLAGPG.

This clone was seen a single time. The chain links TRBV5-4 to TRBJ2-7; 9 bases align to TRBD2. This CDR3 is 14 amino acids long. Unmatched junction bases numbered 8, after V lost 6 bases and J lost 4 bases. The germline V gene has CDR1 SGHNT and CDR2 YYREEE (reference sequence). The CDR3 reads CASKGSGSRYEQYF. As DNA, the CDR3 is TGTGCCAGCAAGGGTAGCGGGAGTAGGTACGAGCAGTACTTC.

The rearrangement links TRBV6-1 to TRBJ1-6, with 10 positions matching TRBD1. CDR1 is MNHNS, CDR2 SASEGT, per germline. The CDR3 totals 15 residues. The V and J ends lost 10 bases and 8 bases, in that order; junction bases with no gene match: 11. Written as DNA, the CDR3 is TGTGCCACCCACCGGGACAGGGGTTTCTATTCACCCCTCCACTTT. It codes for CATHRDRGFYSPLHF.

The chain's CDR3 is CASSDRDGGTEAFF. The CDR3 bases are TGTGCCAGCAGTGACCGCGACGGGGGGACTGAAGCTTTCTTT. J is TRBJ1-1 and V is TRBV25-1, with a possible D match to TRBD1 (5 bases). Germline lookup yields CDR1 MGHDK and CDR2 SYGVNS. V shed 3 bases and J shed 5 bases, with 13 bases lying between them. The CDR3 length is 14 residues.